This T cell receptor beta chain was identified during a study of persistence of HIV-infected CD4 T cells. Deletions cut 6 bases from V and 8 bases from J, with 8 bases between. The CDR3 contains 11 residues. Germline V gene lookup returns CDR1 WNHNN and CDR2 SYGVQD (reference sequence). Lysates of CMV-infected fibroblasts at approximately 9.6 ug/mL stimulated these cells. Sorted nonresponding memory CD4+ T cells were CD40L-negative, CD69-negative, CD45RO-high. Sequencing used immunoSEQ version 4 in survey mode. Profiling relied on immunoSEQ multiplex PCR, and the TCRdb table lists in-frame clones only, not all of them. The sample carries approximately 31,000 clones, 82% recorded once. This clone was picked up a small number of times. Its antigen remains unknown. General study points: TCRbeta richness was lower in CMV- and Gag-responding cells than in anti-CD3/anti-CD28-responding cells.

The material was CD4+ T cells sorted from PBMCs after approximately 19-hour stimulation, obtained from a patient who received antiretroviral therapy. This receptor was identified in an adult woman with HIV who was CMV-seropositive. The rearrangement joins TRBV10-1 to TRBJ2-1, with D tentatively TRBD1 (6 bases). The CDR3 reads CASSRGYEQFF. CDR3 coding DNA: TGCGCCAGCAGCAGGGGCTATGAGCAGTTCTTC.